A selection of T cell receptor beta chains follows, all from one sample in a study of T cells in localized non-small cell lung cancer. The method was immunoSEQ multiplex PCR; TCRdb's version includes in-frame clones alone and lacks a portion of them. The sample has 45,000 to 60,000 clones; around three quarters are singletons. This sample comprised PBMCs, obtained before any cancer treatment. The receptors originated from a woman aged 40-75 years with stage II lung adenocarcinoma. CDR3s include the opening cysteine and the closing phenylalanine or tryptophan. D genes are given only for firm matches.

V gene: TRBV27; J gene: TRBJ2-1; D gene: TRBD1; CDR3 protein: CASSGFDRGNEQFF; CDR3 DNA: TGTGCCAGCAGTGGGTTCGACAGGGGCAATGAGCAGTTCTTC
V gene: TRBV9; J gene: TRBJ2-1; D gene: TRBD2; CDR3 protein: CASSVDGGGYNEQFF; CDR3 DNA: TGTGCCAGCAGCGTTGACGGCGGGGGATACAATGAGCAGTTCTTC
V gene: TRBV5-1; J gene: TRBJ1-1; D gene: TRBD1; CDR3 protein: CASSLAGGNTEAFF; CDR3 DNA: TGCGCCAGCAGCTTGGCAGGGGGGAACACTGAAGCTTTCTTT
V gene: TRBV28; J gene: TRBJ1-1; D gene: .; CDR3 protein: CASRPTGGPTEEAFF; CDR3 DNA: TGTGCCAGCAGACCCACAGGTGGACCAACCGAAGAAGCTTTCTTT
V gene: TRBV4-1; J gene: TRBJ2-2; D gene: .; CDR3 protein: CASSQDERANTGELFF; CDR3 DNA: TGCGCCAGCAGCCAAGACGAACGGGCGAACACCGGGGAGCTGTTTTTT
V gene: TRBV19; J gene: TRBJ2-2; D gene: .; CDR3 protein: CASSIVKGLVGIETGELFF; CDR3 DNA: TGTGCCAGTAGTATAGTCAAGGGGCTAGTCGGCATTGAAACCGGGGAGCTGTTTTTT
V gene: TRBV15; J gene: TRBJ1-2; D gene: .; CDR3 protein: CATSRDFANYGYTF; CDR3 DNA: TGTGCCACCAGCAGAGATTTCGCTAACTATGGCTACACCTTC
V gene: TRBV5-1; J gene: TRBJ2-1; D gene: TRBD1; CDR3 protein: CASSSGTGNYNEQFF; CDR3 DNA: TGCGCCAGCAGCTCGGGGACAGGGAACTACAATGAGCAGTTCTTC
V gene: TRBV28; J gene: TRBJ1-1; D gene: .; CDR3 protein: CASSNGGLNTEAFF; CDR3 DNA: TGTGCCAGCAGTAATGGGGGTTTGAACACTGAAGCTTTCTTT
V gene: TRBV6-5; J gene: TRBJ2-7; D gene: .; CDR3 protein: CAETGVYEQYF; CDR3 DNA: TGTGCCGAGACTGGGGTCTACGAGCAGTACTTC
V gene: TRBV28; J gene: TRBJ1-4; D gene: .; CDR3 protein: CASSLMQGMGEKLFF; CDR3 DNA: TGTGCCAGCAGTTTAATGCAGGGGATGGGGGAAAAACTGTTTTTT
V gene: TRBV9; J gene: TRBJ2-3; D gene: TRBD2; CDR3 protein: CASSTPGLAVTDTQYF; CDR3 DNA: TGTGCCAGCAGCACCCCGGGACTAGCGGTGACAGATACGCAGTATTTT
V gene: TRBV30; J gene: TRBJ2-4; D gene: .; CDR3 protein: CACTLAKNIQYF; CDR3 DNA: TGTGCCTGTACACTAGCCAAAAACATTCAGTACTTC
V gene: TRBV7-9; J gene: TRBJ1-1; D gene: .; CDR3 protein: CASSLSGQNTEAFF; CDR3 DNA: TGTGCCAGCAGCTTGTCGGGACAGAACACTGAAGCTTTCTTT